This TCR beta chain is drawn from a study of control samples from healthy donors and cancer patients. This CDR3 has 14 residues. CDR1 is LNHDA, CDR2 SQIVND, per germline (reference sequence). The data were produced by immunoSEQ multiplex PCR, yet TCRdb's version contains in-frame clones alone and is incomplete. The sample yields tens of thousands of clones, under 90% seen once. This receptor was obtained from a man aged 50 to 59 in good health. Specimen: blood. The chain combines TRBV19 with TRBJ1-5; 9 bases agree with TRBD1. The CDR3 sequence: CAGGQGPMMWPQHF. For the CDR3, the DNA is TGTGCAGGGGGACAGGGTCCCATGATGTGGCCCCAGCATTTT.